Listed here are 11 T cell receptor beta chains from one sample, sequenced in a study of resident and recirculating memory T cells in vitiligo. Assay: immunoSEQ multiplex PCR; the TCRdb copy retains only in-frame clones and omits some. The sample yields roughly 80,000 clones, roughly nine tenths seen once. Specimen: blood. The receptors were sampled from a male donor with vitiligo.

The chain couples TRBV9 to TRBJ2-3; 11 nucleotides align to TRBD2. There are 21 residues in the CDR3. Germline trimming cut 1 base from V and 2 bases from J; bases unmatched to any gene: 18. Germline assignment: CDR1 SGDLS and CDR2 YYNGEE. The CDR3 region is CASSVRGTSGPKVATTDTQYF. CDR3 DNA sequence: TGTGCCAGCAGCGTACGCGGGACTAGCGGTCCAAAGGTAGCCACCACAGATACGCAGTATTTT. The full variable domain, its missing parts supplied by reference TRBV9 and TRBJ2-3, is DSGVTQTPKHLITATGQRVTLRCSPRSGDLSVYWYQQSLDQGLQFLIQYYNGEERAKGNILERFSAQQFPDLHSELNLSSLELGDSALYFCASSVRGTSGPKVATTDTQYFGPGTRLTVL.

The rearrangement uses TRBV19 and TRBJ1-5, with TRBD1 as a possible D gene (5 bases). The CDR3 sequence is 13 residues long. In germline, CDR1 is LNHDA, CDR2 SQIVND (reference sequence). The V gene lost 6 bases and the J gene lost 6 bases, with 12 bases spanning the gap. The DNA for the CDR3 is TGTGCCAGTAGCGGCAGGGTAAGTCAGCCCCAGCATTTT. Amino acid sequence: CASSGRVSQPQHF.

This chain links TRBV7-9 with TRBJ2-5; TRBD1 is a possible D gene (6 bases). The germline V and J ends were trimmed by 5 bases and 1 base, with 11 bases remaining between them. This CDR3 is 14 amino acids long. CDR1 SEHNR and CDR2 FQNEAQ come from the germline V gene (reference sequence). CDR3 sequence: CASSTQGSQETQYF. The DNA of the CDR3 is TGTGCCAGCAGCACACAGGGATCCCAAGAGACCCAGTACTTC. Full variable domain (remainder filled in from reference TRBV7-9 and TRBJ2-5): DTGVSQNPRHKITKRGQNVTFRCDPISEHNRLYWYRQTLGQGPEFLTYFQNEAQLEKSRLLSDRFSAERPKGSFSTLEIQRTEQGDSAMYLCASSTQGSQETQYFGPGTRLLVL.

The rearrangement links TRBV28 to TRBJ2-3, with 13 positions matching TRBD2. The V segment lost 3 bases and the J segment 0 bases; nucleotides outside the gene matches: 9. The CDR3 consists of 19 residues. Germline V gives CDR1 MDHEN, CDR2 SYDVKM. CDR3 amino acids: CASSLDPGLAGPSTDTQYF. CDR3 DNA: TGTGCCAGCAGTTTGGATCCGGGACTAGCGGGGCCAAGCACAGATACGCAGTATTTT.

This chain joins TRBV2 and TRBJ1-5; D gene uncertain. V was shortened by 8 bases and J by 7 bases, with 12 bases between the two germline ends. CDR1 SNHLY and CDR2 FYNNEI come from the germline V gene. CDR3 length: 12 residues. CDR3 loop: CASGSSGQPQHF. CDR3 nucleotides: TGTGCCAGCGGCTCATCCGGGCAGCCCCAGCATTTT.

The V call is TRBV5-1, the J call TRBJ1-4; 7 bases fit TRBD1. V shed 4 bases and J 4 bases; nucleotides not matched to a gene: 10. Germline V gives CDR1 SGHRS, CDR2 YFSETQ. The CDR3 extends over 16 amino acids. The CDR3 DNA follows: TGCGCCAGCAGCCGATCTTCCGGGACAGTTAATGAAAAACTGTTTTTT. Amino acids: CASSRSSGTVNEKLFF.

The chain couples TRBV7-2 to TRBJ2-5; perhaps TRBD2 as D (5 bases). The CDR3 sequence is 15 residues long. CDR1 and CDR2 from the germline V gene are SGHTA and FQGNSA. V dropped 6 bases and J dropped 1 base, with 15 bases sitting between them. The CDR3 sequence is CASRQTGFFQETQYF. The DNA of the CDR3 is TGTGCCAGCAGGCAAACGGGGTTTTTCCAAGAGACCCAGTACTTC.

The chain combines TRBV28 with TRBJ1-5; TRBD1 agrees at 8 bases. Germline assignment: CDR1 MDHEN and CDR2 SYDVKM. V dropped 3 bases and J dropped 4; count of bases not matched to a gene: 8. The CDR3 loop spans 16 amino acids. CDR3 bases: TGTGCCAGCAGTTTCTTCAACACAGGGGGAAATCAGCCCCAGCATTTT. This translates into CASSFFNTGGNQPQHF. Complete variable domain (other parts from reference TRBV28 and TRBJ1-5): DVKVTQSSRYLVKRTGEKVFLECVQDMDHENMFWYRQDPGLGLRLIYFSYDVKMKEKGDIPEGYSVSREKKERFSLILESASTNQTSMYLCASSFFNTGGNQPQHFGDGTRLSIL.

This sequence joins TRBV9 and TRBJ2-1, with no clear D. V was pared by 1 base and J by 5 bases, with 7 bases between. CDR1 SGDLS and CDR2 YYNGEE come from the germline V gene. CDR3 length: 13 amino acids. This CDR3 reads CASSVNPNNEQFF. Here the CDR3 DNA reads TGTGCCAGCAGCGTAAATCCAAACAATGAGCAGTTCTTC.

The rearrangement joins TRBV28 to TRBJ2-7, with a weak D call TRBD2 (5 bases). There are 15 residues in the CDR3. Trimming took 3 bases from V and 0 from J, leaving 12 bases between them. CDR1 is MDHEN and CDR2 is SYDVKM in the germline V gene. CDR3 loop: CASSFGVTFSYEQYF. The CDR3 nucleotides are TGTGCCAGCAGTTTCGGGGTTACTTTCTCCTACGAGCAGTACTTC.

This chain links TRBV18 with TRBJ2-1; D uncertain. Germline V gene lookup returns CDR1 KGHSH and CDR2 LQKENI. V shed 8 bases and J shed 6 bases, with 11 bases lying between them. The length of the CDR3 is 12 residues. CDR3 residues: CASQRETNEQFF. Written as DNA, the CDR3 is TGTGCCAGCCAGCGTGAGACCAATGAGCAGTTCTTC.